This TCR beta chain was captured by sequencing in a study of T cell changes during pregnancy in multiple sclerosis. Clones were sequenced by immunoSEQ multiplex PCR, and TCRdb holds only the in-frame ones, with some missing. Among tens of thousands of clones listed, around 93% were seen once. The V gene lost 3 bases and the J gene lost 4 bases, with 10 bases spanning the gap. This CDR3 spans 13 amino acids. Per the germline V gene, CDR1 is MGHRA and CDR2 is YSYEKL. The genes are TRBV4-1 and TRBJ2-7, with a weak D call TRBD2 (6 bases). The receptor was derived from a female donor with multiple sclerosis, enrolled in a pregnancy study. This specimen was CD8+ T cells from peripheral blood mononuclear cells, taken in the second trimester of pregnancy. The CDR3 spells CASSHAAGYEQYF. The DNA for the CDR3 is TGCGCCAGCAGCCACGCGGCGGGGTACGAGCAGTACTTC.